What follows describes a single T cell receptor (beta chain). Its matching antigen is unknown. This entry comes from a study of OX40 agonist ivuxolimab in advanced cancers. Study observations and caveats: Also showing low normalized T-cell clonal expansion were some of the nonresponders.

Sequencing used immunoSEQ multiplex PCR; TCRdb keeps in-frame clones, though not all of them. The table has under 50,000 clones, 75% to 90% seen once; the top ten hold approximately 52%. The CDR3 is made up of 15 amino acids. Germline assignment: CDR1 LNHDA and CDR2 SQIVND (reference sequence). V was cut by 7 bases and J by 1 base, with 16 bases left in between. Sample: CD4+ or CD8+ T cells sorted from blood, taken in a trial of the OX40 agonist ivuxolimab. The source is an adult with an advanced solid tumor such as melanoma, head and neck, liver or kidney cancer. This sequence joins TRBV19 and TRBJ1-1, with D tentatively TRBD1 (6 bases). The CDR3 sequence: CASTTSLQGNTEAFF. CDR3 sequence (DNA): TGTGCCAGTACCACATCATTACAGGGGAACACTGAAGCTTTCTTT.